These 21 T cell receptor beta chains came from one sample sequenced in a study of OX40 agonist ivuxolimab in advanced cancers. Some clones are missing from TCRdb's copy, which holds only in-frame ones; the method was immunoSEQ multiplex PCR. The repertoire has some 48,000 clones, about 81% of them found once; the top ten carry around 7.9%. The source material was CD4+ or CD8+ T cells sorted from blood, sampled in a trial of the OX40 agonist ivuxolimab. The receptors come from an adult with an advanced solid tumor such as melanoma, head and neck, liver or kidney cancer.

The chain has TRBV5-4 and TRBJ2-3; 12 bases match TRBD2. Germline lookup yields CDR1 SGHNT and CDR2 YYREEE (reference sequence). The length of the CDR3 is 16 residues. V shed 2 bases and J 5 bases; nucleotides not matched to a gene: 6. DNA of the CDR3: TGTGCCAGCAGCTTCCGACTAGCGGGAGTGATAGATACGCAGTATTTT. Translation gives CASSFRLAGVIDTQYF.

This CDR3 reads CASNGVSHNEQFF. CDR3 sequence (DNA): TGTGCCAGCAACGGGGTATCCCACAATGAGCAGTTCTTC. The chain uses TRBV14 and TRBJ2-1; possibly TRBD2 for D (5 bases). Germline CDR1 and CDR2: SGHDN and FVKESK. The germline V and J ends were trimmed by 7 bases and 5 bases, with 12 bases remaining between them. There are 13 residues in the CDR3.

The gene calls are TRBV6-6 and TRBJ2-2; D not resolved. The V gene lost 2 bases and the J gene lost 6 bases, with 13 bases spanning the gap. Germline V CDR1 and CDR2: MNHNY, SVGAGI (reference sequence). This CDR3 is built from 15 residues. CDR3 region: CASSYDPARSGELFF. For the CDR3, the DNA is TGTGCCAGCAGTTACGACCCAGCGCGTTCCGGGGAGCTGTTTTTT.

V usage is TRBV27 and J usage is TRBJ1-1; no reliable D call. The CDR3 length is 11 residues. The germline V gene encodes CDR1 MNHEY and CDR2 SMNVEV (reference sequence). V lost 5 bases, J lost 8 bases, and 9 bases lay in between. The CDR3 coding sequence is TGTGCCAGCAGTCAAGGGTTGGAAGCTTTCTTT. Protein: CASSQGLEAFF.

The gene calls are TRBV6-6 and TRBJ1-1, with TRBD1 matching 9 bases. V lost 0 bases and J lost 5; bases outside the gene matches: 4. Germline V gene data show CDR1 as MNHNY and CDR2 as SVGAGI (reference sequence). The CDR3 sequence is 15 residues long. The CDR3 region has the DNA TGTGCCAGCAGTTACTCGGGACAGGGTTTAACTGAAGCTTTCTTT. Its translation: CASSYSGQGLTEAFF.

The chain uses TRBV25-1 and TRBJ2-7; D gene ambiguous. The CDR3 length is 13 residues. V gave up 10 bases and J gave up 2 bases, with 15 bases separating them. Per the germline V gene, CDR1 is MGHDK and CDR2 is SYGVNS. The CDR3 sequence is CATALTGTYEQYF. The CDR3 DNA sequence: TGTGCCACCGCACTGACGGGCACCTACGAGCAGTACTTC.

This sequence joins TRBV9 and TRBJ1-1; D may be TRBD1 (5 bases). Looked up from germline, CDR1 is SGDLS and CDR2 is YYNGEE. The length of the CDR3 is 15 residues. V lost 0 bases and J 6 bases, leaving 15 bases between the germline ends. The CDR3 bases are TGTGCCAGCAGCGTAGTGGGCAGGGTGGGCGCTGAAGCTTTCTTT. It is translated as CASSVVGRVGAEAFF. Full variable domain (remainder filled in from reference TRBV9 and TRBJ1-1): DSGVTQTPKHLITATGQRVTLRCSPRSGDLSVYWYQQSLDQGLQFLIQYYNGEERAKGNILERFSAQQFPDLHSELNLSSLELGDSALYFCASSVVGRVGAEAFFGQGTRLTVV.

This clone has a single count. The J gene is TRBJ1-1, the V gene TRBV18; a weak D match, TRBD1 (6 bases). This CDR3 is 14 amino acids long. V dropped 6 bases and J dropped 8 bases, with 19 bases sitting between them. Per germline, CDR1 KGHSH and CDR2 LQKENI. The CDR3 DNA reads as TGTGCCAGCTCTCCCAGGGGATCGGGGGGGGAAGCTTTCTTT. This sequence encodes CASSPRGSGGEAFF.

The gene calls are TRBV29-1 and TRBJ1-2; the D is unclear. Germline lookup yields CDR1 SQVTM and CDR2 ANQGSEA. The CDR3 contains 15 residues. Trimming removed 7 bases at V and 2 bases at J, with 20 bases between. CDR3 nucleotides: TGCAGCGCCTCGGGCGGGGAGCAGGTAAACTATGGCTACACCTTC. Translating gives CSASGGEQVNYGYTF. Complete variable domain (other parts from reference TRBV29-1 and TRBJ1-2): SAVISQKPSRDICQRGTSLTIQCQVDSQVTMMFWYRQQPGQSLTLIATANQGSEATYESGFVIDKFPISRPNLTFSTLTVSNMSPEDSSIYLCSASGGEQVNYGYTFGSGTRLTVV.

The chain uses TRBV29-1 and TRBJ2-5; 9 bases match TRBD1. The last part of the DNA fits TRBJ2-7 better; the J call may be wrong. This CDR3 contains 13 residues. Germline-derived CDR1 and CDR2 are SQVTM and ANQGSEA. CDR3 in amino acids: CSVEWTGAYEQYF. CDR3 nucleotides: TGCAGCGTTGAGTGGACAGGGGCCTACGAGCAGTACTTC.

This rearrangement joins TRBV19 to TRBJ2-3; 11 nucleotides align to TRBD2. Germline-derived CDR1 and CDR2 are LNHDA and SQIVND (reference sequence). The J segment lost 1 base and the V segment lost 10 bases, leaving 7 bases of the junction unmatched. The length of the CDR3 is 15 residues. This chain's CDR3 is CATLAGGRGTDTQYF. As DNA, the CDR3 is TGTGCCACCTTAGCGGGAGGGAGGGGCACAGATACGCAGTATTTT.

J is TRBJ2-6 and V is TRBV4-3; D unclear. This CDR3 spans 17 amino acids. Per germline, CDR1 LGHNA and CDR2 YSLEER. V lost 0 bases and J 0 bases, leaving 9 bases between the germline ends. The CDR3 DNA reads as TGCGCCAGCAGCCAAGATCGGTCCCGCTCTGGGGCCAACGTCCTGACTTTC. Amino acid sequence: CASSQDRSRSGANVLTF.

The chain couples TRBV19 to TRBJ2-5; either TRBD1 or TRBD2 may supply D (6 bases each). Germline V gives CDR1 LNHDA, CDR2 SQIVND (reference sequence). The CDR3 consists of 15 residues. V was pared by 5 bases and J by 0 bases, with 13 bases between. The CDR3 DNA reads as TGTGCCAGTAGTGAGGACAGCGGGTACCAAGAGACCCAGTACTTC. Translation: CASSEDSGYQETQYF.

This chain uses TRBV2 with TRBJ2-3; 7 bases map to TRBD1. The germline V gene has CDR1 SNHLY and CDR2 FYNNEI. The V segment lost 7 bases and the J segment 1 base; nucleotides outside the gene matches: 5. This CDR3 comprises 14 residues. CDR3 sequence reads: CASKQGVGTDTQYF. The CDR3 DNA reads TGTGCCAGCAAGCAGGGGGTAGGCACAGATACGCAGTATTTT.

This sequence joins TRBV9 and TRBJ2-1; the match to TRBD2 covers 13 bases. The CDR3 has 16 residues. The ends lost 4 bases at V and 8 bases at J; junction bases unmatched: 9. Germline values: CDR1 SGDLS, CDR2 YYNGEE. The CDR3 loop is CASSISGTSGMDEQFF. The CDR3 DNA follows: TGTGCCAGCAGCATATCCGGGACTAGCGGGATGGATGAGCAGTTCTTC.

The CDR3 loop reads CASSLRATSMNTEAFF. The CDR3 DNA is TGCGCCAGCAGCTTGAGAGCCACATCTATGAACACTGAAGCTTTCTTT. The chain employs TRBV5-1 and TRBJ1-1; D gene uncertain. Germline V gene lookup returns CDR1 SGHRS and CDR2 YFSETQ. This CDR3 region has 16 residues. V lost 1 base and J 0 bases, leaving 13 bases between the germline ends.

The table lists this clone with a count of one. CDR3 residues: CASSPPGQGGTYEQYF. CDR3 coding DNA: TGTGCCAGCAGTCCCCCGGGACAGGGGGGAACATACGAGCAGTACTTC. The genes are TRBV28 and TRBJ2-7; 11 bases agree with TRBD1. Per germline, CDR1 MDHEN and CDR2 SYDVKM. V dropped 5 bases and J dropped 4; count of bases not matched to a gene: 10. The CDR3 loop spans 16 amino acids.

The J gene is TRBJ2-7, the V gene TRBV6-5; D gene uncertain. Germline CDR1 and CDR2: MNHEY and SVGAGI. Trimming cost V 4 bases and J 3 bases, with 13 bases left between them. The CDR3 runs 14 residues. For the CDR3, the DNA is TGTGCCAGCAGTTCGGGCATCGGAAACTACGAGCAGTACTTC. Its protein product is CASSSGIGNYEQYF.

The gene calls are TRBV15 and TRBJ2-7, with 10 positions matching TRBD1. V lost 0 bases, J lost 5 bases, and 4 bases stayed unmatched. Germline-derived CDR1 and CDR2 are LNHNV and YYDKDF (reference sequence). The CDR3 runs 15 residues. CDR3 protein: CATSRETGGIHEQYF. DNA for the CDR3: TGTGCCACCAGCAGAGAGACAGGGGGCATCCACGAGCAGTACTTC.

This clone showed up just once. This chain uses TRBV9 with TRBJ1-2, with 8 bases identical to TRBD1. This CDR3 has 16 amino acids. After removal of 3 bases from V and 1 base from J, the junction contained 8 bases not matched to a gene. Germline CDR1 and CDR2: SGDLS and YYNGEE. The CDR3 sequence: CASSADRTGRNYGYTF. The CDR3 coding sequence is TGTGCCAGCAGCGCAGACCGGACAGGGCGTAACTATGGCTACACCTTC.

The chain recombines TRBV19 with TRBJ2-1; 11 nucleotides agree with TRBD2. CDR1 LNHDA and CDR2 SQIVND come from the germline V gene (reference sequence). V was clipped by 2 bases and J by 9 bases; unmatched bases: 3. This CDR3 is 14 amino acids long. The CDR3 region has the DNA TGTGCCAGTAGTATATCTAGCGGGAGGACTGAGCAGTTCTTC. It codes for CASSISSGRTEQFF.